This entry features one T cell receptor (beta chain) sequence. V lost 3 bases and J lost 2; bases outside the gene matches: 7. This CDR3 region has 15 residues. Germline assignment: CDR1 DFQATT and CDR2 SNEGSKA (reference sequence). The data were obtained in a study of blood T cell repertoires in COVID-19. Study-level background: The origin of the acute and convalescent COVID-19 samples was the United States, Italy and Spain. Nucleic acid was either cDNA or gDNA, and it came from T cells, B-cell-depleted T cells, or PBMCs.

In the original analysis: It was from reference gene primer amplification that nucleated cell counts were estimated. Profiled with immunoSEQ multiplex PCR; TCRdb holds only in-frame clones, not every one. The D gene and trimming were derived from the DNA, and the V and J assignments and clone size from that table. The sample yields 390,000 or so clones, 90% seen once. The sequencing input was peripheral blood. The V gene is TRBV20-1, the J gene TRBJ2-3; 8 nucleotides align to TRBD2. The clonotype originates from a man aged 18 to 29 with active or convalescent COVID-19. The CDR3: CSASWVGGATDTQYF. The CDR3 coding sequence is TGCAGTGCTAGTTGGGTCGGGGGGGCCACAGATACGCAGTATTTT.